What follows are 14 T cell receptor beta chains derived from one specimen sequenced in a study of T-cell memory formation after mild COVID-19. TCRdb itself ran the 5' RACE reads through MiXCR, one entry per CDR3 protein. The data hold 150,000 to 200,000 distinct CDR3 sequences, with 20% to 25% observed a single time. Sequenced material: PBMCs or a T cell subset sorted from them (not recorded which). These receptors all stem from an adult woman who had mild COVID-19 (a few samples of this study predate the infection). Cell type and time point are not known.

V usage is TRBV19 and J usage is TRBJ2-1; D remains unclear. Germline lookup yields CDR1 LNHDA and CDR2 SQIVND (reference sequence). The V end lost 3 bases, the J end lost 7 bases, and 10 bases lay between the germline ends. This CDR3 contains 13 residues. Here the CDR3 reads CASSIIAKNEQFF. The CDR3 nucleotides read TGTGCCAGTAGTATTATAGCCAAGAATGAGCAGTTCTTC.

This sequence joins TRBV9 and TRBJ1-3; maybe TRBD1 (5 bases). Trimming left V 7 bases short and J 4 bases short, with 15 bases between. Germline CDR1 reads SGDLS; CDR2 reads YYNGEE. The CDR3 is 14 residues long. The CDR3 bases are TGTGCCAGCGACCAGGGAGGCTTCGGAAACACCATATATTTT. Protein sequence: CASDQGGFGNTIYF.

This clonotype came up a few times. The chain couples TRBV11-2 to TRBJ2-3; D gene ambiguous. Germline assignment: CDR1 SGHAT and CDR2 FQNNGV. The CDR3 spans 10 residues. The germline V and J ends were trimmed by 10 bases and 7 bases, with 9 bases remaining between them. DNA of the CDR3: TGTGCCACGATGGGGAATACGCAGTATTTT. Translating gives CATMGNTQYF. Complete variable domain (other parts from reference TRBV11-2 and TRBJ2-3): EAGVAQSPRYKIIEKRQSVAFWCNPISGHATLYWYQQILGQGPKLLIQFQNNGVVDDSQLPKDRFSAERLKGVDSTLKIQPAKLEDSAVYLCATMGNTQYFGPGTRLTVL.

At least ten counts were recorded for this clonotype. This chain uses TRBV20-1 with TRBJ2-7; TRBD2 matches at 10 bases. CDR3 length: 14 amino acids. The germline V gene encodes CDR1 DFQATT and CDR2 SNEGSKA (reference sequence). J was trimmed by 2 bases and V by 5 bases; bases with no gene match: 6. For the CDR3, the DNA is TGCAGTGCTGCCGGGACTAGCGAACCCTACGAGCAGTACTTC. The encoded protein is CSAAGTSEPYEQYF.

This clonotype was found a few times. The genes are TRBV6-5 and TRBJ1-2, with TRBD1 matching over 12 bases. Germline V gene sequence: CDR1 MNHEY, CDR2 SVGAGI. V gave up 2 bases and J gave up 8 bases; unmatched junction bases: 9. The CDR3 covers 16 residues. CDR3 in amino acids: CASSYRQGQGAGGYTF. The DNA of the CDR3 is TGTGCCAGCAGTTACCGGCAGGGACAGGGGGCAGGAGGCTACACCTTC.

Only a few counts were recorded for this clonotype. The CDR3 here is CSDLRASYNEQFF. Here the CDR3 DNA reads TGCAGCGATCTTAGAGCTTCATACAATGAGCAGTTCTTC. This chain links TRBV29-1 with TRBJ2-1; no clear D gene. CDR3 length: 13 amino acids. Germline assignment: CDR1 SQVTM and CDR2 ANQGSEA. Trimming left V 7 bases short and J 4 bases short, with 14 bases between.

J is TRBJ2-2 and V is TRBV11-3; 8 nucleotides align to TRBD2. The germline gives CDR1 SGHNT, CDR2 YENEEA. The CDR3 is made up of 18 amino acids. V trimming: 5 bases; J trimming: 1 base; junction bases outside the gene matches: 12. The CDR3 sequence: CASSPGGAGGRNTGELFF. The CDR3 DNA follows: TGTGCCAGCAGCCCAGGCGGGGCGGGGGGACGGAACACCGGGGAGCTGTTTTTT.

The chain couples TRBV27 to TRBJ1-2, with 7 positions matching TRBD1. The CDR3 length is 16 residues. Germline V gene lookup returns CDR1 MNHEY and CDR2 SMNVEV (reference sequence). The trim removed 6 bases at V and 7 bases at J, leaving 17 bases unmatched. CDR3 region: CASSGGGTRLGTGYTF. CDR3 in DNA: TGTGCCAGCAGCGGAGGGGGCACTCGGTTGGGTACTGGCTACACCTTC.

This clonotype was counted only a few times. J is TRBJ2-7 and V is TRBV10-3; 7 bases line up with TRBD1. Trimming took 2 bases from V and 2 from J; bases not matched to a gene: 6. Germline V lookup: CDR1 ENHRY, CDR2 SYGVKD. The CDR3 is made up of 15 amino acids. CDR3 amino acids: CAISEVWQGAYEQYF. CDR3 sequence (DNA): TGTGCCATCAGTGAGGTCTGGCAGGGGGCCTACGAGCAGTACTTC.

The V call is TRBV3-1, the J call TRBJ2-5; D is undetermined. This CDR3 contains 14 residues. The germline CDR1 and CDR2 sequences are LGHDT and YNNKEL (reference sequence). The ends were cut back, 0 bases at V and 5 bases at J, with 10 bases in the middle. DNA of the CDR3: TGTGCCAGCAGCCAAGAAGTGACCCTCGAGACCCAGTACTTC. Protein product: CASSQEVTLETQYF.

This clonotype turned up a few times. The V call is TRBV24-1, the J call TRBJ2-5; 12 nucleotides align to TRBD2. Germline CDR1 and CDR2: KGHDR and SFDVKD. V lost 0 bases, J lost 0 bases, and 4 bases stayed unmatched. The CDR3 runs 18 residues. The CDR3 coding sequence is TGTGCCACCAGTGATTTGCCGACTAGCGGGGGAAACCAAGAGACCCAGTACTTC. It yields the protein CATSDLPTSGGNQETQYF.

CDR3 DNA sequence: TGTGCCAGTAGTATTCGGGGGTACACTGAAGCTTTCTTT. Its protein is CASSIRGYTEAFF. The chain employs TRBV19 and TRBJ1-1, with D possibly TRBD1 on 5 matching bases. The CDR3 covers 13 residues. CDR1 is LNHDA and CDR2 is SQIVND in the germline V gene (reference sequence). V lost 3 bases to trimming and J lost 3 bases, with 8 bases between them.

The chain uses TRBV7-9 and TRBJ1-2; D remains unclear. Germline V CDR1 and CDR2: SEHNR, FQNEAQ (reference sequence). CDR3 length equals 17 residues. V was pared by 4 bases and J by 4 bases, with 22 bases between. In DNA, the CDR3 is TGTGCCAGCAGCTCGTCTCTTGGGTTACTGCTGTTCTATGGCTACACCTTC. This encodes CASSSSLGLLLFYGYTF.

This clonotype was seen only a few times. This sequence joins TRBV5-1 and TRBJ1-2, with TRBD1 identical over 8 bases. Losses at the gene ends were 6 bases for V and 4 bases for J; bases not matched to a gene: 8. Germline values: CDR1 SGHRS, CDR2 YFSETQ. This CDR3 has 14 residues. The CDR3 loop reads CASTPGTGSYGYTF. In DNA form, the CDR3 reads TGCGCCAGCACCCCCGGGACAGGATCCTATGGCTACACCTTC.